This section outlines one T cell receptor beta chain sequence together with its context. Regarding time point: newly diagnosed GD, antithyroid drugs for less than 3 months. RNA isolated from PBMCs was used to make the TCR library. The CDR3 runs to 15 residues. V was cut by 5 bases and J by 3 bases, with 17 bases left in between. Germline V gene sequence: CDR1 LNHDA, CDR2 SQIVND (reference sequence). The data are from a study of regulatory T cells in long-lasting Graves disease. TCR beta libraries were built with iRepertoire HTBI primers and Arm-PCR of CDR3 regions. Each CDR3 protein is one row after TCRdb ran MiXCR on the multiplex PCR reads. Found here are 500,000 or so distinct CDR3 sequences, around 15% of them singletons; the top ten hold roughly a sixth. This sample was also put to use in a study of T cells in Graves' hyperthyroidism and ophthalmopathy.

The material sequenced was peripheral blood mononuclear cells (PBMCs), taken at new diagnosis, from a patient treated with antithyroid drugs. J is TRBJ2-7 and V is TRBV19, with a tentative D call TRBD1 (7 bases). The receptor comes from a woman aged 45 to 65 with Graves disease. In nucleotides, the CDR3 is TGTGCCAGTAGTCAGGGGGGCGGCGGACTCTACGAGCAGTACTTC. Protein product: CASSQGGGGLYEQYF. Together with reference TRBV19 and TRBJ2-7, the CDR3 gives the full variable domain: DGGITQSPKYLFRKEGQNVTLSCEQNLNHDAMYWYRQDPGQGLRLIYYSQIVNDFQKGDIAEGYSVSREKKESFPLTVTSAQKNPTAFYLCASSQGGGGLYEQYFGPGTRLTVT.